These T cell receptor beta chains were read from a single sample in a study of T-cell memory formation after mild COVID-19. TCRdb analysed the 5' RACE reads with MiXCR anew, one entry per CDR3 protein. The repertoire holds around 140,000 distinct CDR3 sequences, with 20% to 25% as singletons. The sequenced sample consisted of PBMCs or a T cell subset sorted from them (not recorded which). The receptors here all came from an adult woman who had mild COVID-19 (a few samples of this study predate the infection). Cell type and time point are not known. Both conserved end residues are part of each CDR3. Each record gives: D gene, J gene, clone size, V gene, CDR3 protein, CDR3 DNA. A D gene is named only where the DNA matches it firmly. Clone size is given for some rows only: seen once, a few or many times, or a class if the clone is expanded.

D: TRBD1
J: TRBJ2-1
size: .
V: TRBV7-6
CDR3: CASSLGTGTGGLREQFF
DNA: TGTGCCAGCAGCTTAGGCACGGGGACAGGGGGATTGAGGGAGCAGTTCTTC

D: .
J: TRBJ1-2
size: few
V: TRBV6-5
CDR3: CASSFDRLYGYTF
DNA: TGTGCCAGCAGTTTCGACAGGCTCTATGGCTACACCTTC

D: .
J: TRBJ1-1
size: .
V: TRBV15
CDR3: CATSGRTGDTEAFF
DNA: TGTGCCACCAGCGGGCGGACGGGGGACACTGAAGCTTTCTTT

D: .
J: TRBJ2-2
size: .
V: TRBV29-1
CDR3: CSGWTSGELFF
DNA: TGCAGCGGGTGGACGTCCGGGGAGCTGTTTTTT

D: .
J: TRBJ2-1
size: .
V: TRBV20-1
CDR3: CSARVEGQFF
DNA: TGCAGTGCTAGAGTAGAAGGGCAGTTCTTC

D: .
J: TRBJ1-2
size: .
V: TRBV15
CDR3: CATSRDWEESGF
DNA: TGTGCCACCAGCAGAGATTGGGAGGAGTCGGGCTTC

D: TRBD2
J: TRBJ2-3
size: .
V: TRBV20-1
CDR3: CSARDNWREVTDTQYF
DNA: TGCAGTGCTAGAGATAATTGGCGGGAGGTTACAGATACGCAGTATTTT

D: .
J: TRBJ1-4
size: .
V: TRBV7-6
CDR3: CASSGGGGKEKLFF
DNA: TGTGCCAGCAGCGGAGGTGGGGGGAAAGAAAAACTGTTTTTT

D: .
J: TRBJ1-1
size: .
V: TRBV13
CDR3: CASSPVPTGLNTEAFF
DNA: TGTGCCAGCAGCCCCGTCCCGACAGGCCTGAACACTGAAGCTTTCTTT

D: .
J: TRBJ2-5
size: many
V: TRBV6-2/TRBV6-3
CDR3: CASSYWGIREETQYF
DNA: TGTGCCAGCAGTTACTGGGGTATTCGGGAAGAGACCCAGTACTTC

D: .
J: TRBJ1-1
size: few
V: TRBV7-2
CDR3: CASSLEGNAEAFF
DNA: TGTGCCAGCAGCTTAGAGGGGAACGCTGAAGCTTTCTTT

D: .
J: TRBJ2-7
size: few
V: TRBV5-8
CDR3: CASSTDYEQYF
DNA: TGTGCCAGCAGCACGGACTACGAGCAGTACTTC

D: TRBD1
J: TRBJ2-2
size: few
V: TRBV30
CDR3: CAWSPEYGTVRTGELFF
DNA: TGTGCCTGGAGCCCAGAATACGGGACAGTCAGGACCGGGGAGCTGTTTTTT

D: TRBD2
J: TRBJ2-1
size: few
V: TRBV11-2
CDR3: CASRTGTSAFF
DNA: TGTGCCAGCAGAACCGGGACTAGCGCCTTCTTC

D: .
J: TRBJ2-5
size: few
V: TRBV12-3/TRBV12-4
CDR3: CASSSGPPYQETQYF
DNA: TGTGCCAGCAGTTCTGGACCGCCCTACCAAGAGACCCAGTACTTC

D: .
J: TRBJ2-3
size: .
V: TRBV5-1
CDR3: CASSFAERSTDTQYF
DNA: TGCGCCAGCAGCTTCGCAGAACGCAGCACAGATACGCAGTATTTT

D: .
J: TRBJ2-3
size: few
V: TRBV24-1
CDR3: CATSEPHSGTSTDTQYF
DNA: TGTGCCACCAGTGAACCCCATAGCGGAACTAGCACAGATACGCAGTATTTT

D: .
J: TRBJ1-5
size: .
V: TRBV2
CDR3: CASSAAPLFGAGQPQHF
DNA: TGTGCCAGCAGTGCAGCCCCCTTGTTTGGGGCTGGACAGCCCCAGCATTTT